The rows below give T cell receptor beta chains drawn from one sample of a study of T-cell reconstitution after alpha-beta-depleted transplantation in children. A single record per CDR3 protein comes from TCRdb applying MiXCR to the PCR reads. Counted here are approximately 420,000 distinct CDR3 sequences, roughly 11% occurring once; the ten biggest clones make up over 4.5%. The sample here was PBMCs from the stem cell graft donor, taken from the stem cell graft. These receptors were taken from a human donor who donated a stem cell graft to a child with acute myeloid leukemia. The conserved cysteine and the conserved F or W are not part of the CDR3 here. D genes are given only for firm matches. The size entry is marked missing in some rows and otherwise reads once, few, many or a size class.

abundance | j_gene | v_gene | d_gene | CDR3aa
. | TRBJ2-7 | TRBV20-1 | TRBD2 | SARDPGTSGSYEQY
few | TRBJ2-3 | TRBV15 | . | ATSSGLLSTDTQY
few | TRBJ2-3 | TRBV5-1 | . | ASSPMGGGPDTQY
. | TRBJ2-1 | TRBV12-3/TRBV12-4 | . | ASSLLPVANEQF
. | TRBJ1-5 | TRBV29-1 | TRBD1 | SVGSGDSGSNQPQH
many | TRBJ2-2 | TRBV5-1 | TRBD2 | ASSPSGLGTGELF
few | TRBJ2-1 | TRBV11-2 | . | ASSLTPRGDNEQF
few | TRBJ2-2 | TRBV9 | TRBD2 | ASSVGDSGRPANTGELF
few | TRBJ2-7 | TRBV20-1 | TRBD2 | SARAGTSGYEQY
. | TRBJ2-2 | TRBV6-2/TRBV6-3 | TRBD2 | ASSSPTHGGRALNTGELF
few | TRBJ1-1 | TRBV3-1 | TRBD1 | ASSPPTGDMNTEAF
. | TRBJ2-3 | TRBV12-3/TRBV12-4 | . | ASSNVRDADTQY
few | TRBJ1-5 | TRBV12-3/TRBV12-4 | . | ASTRGYNQPQH
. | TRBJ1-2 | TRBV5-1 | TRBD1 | ASSFRPGQRSGYT
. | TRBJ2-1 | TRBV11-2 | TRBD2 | ASSQEGLAGSAVGEQF
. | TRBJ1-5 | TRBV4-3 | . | ASSQDGSDYQPQH
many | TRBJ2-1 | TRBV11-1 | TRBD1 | ASSLGQVTYNEQF
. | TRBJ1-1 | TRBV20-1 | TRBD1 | SAREGTEVNTEAF
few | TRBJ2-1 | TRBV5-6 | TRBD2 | ASSYVSGRSSGEQF